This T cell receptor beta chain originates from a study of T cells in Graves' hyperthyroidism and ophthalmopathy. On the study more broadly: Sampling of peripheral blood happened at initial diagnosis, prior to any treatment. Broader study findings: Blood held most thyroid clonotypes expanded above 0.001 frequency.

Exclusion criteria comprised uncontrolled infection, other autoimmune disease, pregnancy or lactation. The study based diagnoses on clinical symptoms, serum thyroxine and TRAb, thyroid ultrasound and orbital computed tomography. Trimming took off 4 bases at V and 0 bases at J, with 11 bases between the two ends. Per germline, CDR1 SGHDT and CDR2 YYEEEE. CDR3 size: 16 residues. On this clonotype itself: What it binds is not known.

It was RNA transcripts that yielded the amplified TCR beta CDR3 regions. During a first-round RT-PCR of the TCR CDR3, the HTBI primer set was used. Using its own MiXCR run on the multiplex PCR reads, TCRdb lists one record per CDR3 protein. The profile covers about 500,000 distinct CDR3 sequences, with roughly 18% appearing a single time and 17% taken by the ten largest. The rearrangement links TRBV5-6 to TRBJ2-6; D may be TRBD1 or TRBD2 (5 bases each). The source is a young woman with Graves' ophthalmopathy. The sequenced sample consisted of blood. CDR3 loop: CASSVGPSSGANVLTF. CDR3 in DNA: TGTGCCAGCAGCGTGGGACCGAGCTCTGGGGCCAACGTCCTGACTTTC. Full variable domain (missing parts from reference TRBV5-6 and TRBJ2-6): DAGVTQSPTHLIKTRGQQVTLRCSPKSGHDTVSWYQQALGQGPQFIFQYYEEEERQRGNFPDRFSGHQFPNYSSELNVNALLLGDSALYLCASSVGPSSGANVLTFGAGSRLTVL.